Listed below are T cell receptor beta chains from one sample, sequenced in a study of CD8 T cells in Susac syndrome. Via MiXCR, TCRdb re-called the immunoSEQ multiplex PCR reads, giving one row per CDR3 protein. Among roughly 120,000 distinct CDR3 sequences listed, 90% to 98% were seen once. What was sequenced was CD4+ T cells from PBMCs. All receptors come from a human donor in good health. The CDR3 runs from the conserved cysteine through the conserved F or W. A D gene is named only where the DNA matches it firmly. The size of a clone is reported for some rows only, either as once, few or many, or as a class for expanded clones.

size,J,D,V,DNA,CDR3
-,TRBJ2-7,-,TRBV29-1,TGCAGCGTTGAAGTTGGGGCCACCTCCTACGAGCAGTACTTC,CSVEVGATSYEQYF
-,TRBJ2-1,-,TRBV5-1,TGCGCCAGCAGCTTTACTCGAGGGAATGAGCAGTTCTTC,CASSFTRGNEQFF
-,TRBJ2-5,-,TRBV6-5,TGTGCCAGCAGGTTAGACCGAGGAGAGACCCAGTACTTC,CASRLDRGETQYF
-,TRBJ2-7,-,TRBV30,TGTGCCTGGAGCGCCCGGAACCTCGAGCAGTACTTC,CAWSARNLEQYF
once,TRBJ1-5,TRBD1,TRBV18,TGTGCCAGCTCACCAAAGACAGGGGGAAATCAGCCCCAGCATTTT,CASSPKTGGNQPQHF
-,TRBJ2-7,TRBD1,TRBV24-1,TGTGCCACCAGTGATTCCTACCGGGACAGGGGGCAGTACTTC,CATSDSYRDRGQYF
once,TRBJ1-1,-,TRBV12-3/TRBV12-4,TGTGCCAGCAGTTTAGTGCAGGGCGCGGAAGCTTTCTTT,CASSLVQGAEAFF
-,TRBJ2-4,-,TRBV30,TGTGCCTGGAGTGTGGGTCTCGGCATTCAGTACTTC,CAWSVGLGIQYF
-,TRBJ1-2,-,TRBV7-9,TGTGCCAGCAGCCCCGGGGGAAGTAAGGACTATGGCTACACCTTC,CASSPGGSKDYGYTF
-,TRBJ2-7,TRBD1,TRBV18,TGTGCCAGCTCACTAAATGCGGGACAGGGGATCGGCGAGCAGTACTTC,CASSLNAGQGIGEQYF
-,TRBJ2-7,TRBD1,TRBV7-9,TGTGCCAGCAGCTTGGGTAGGACAGGTCGCAACGAGCAGTACTTC,CASSLGRTGRNEQYF
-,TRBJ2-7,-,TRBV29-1,TGCAGCGTCGGGTCTCTATACGAGCAGTACTTC,CSVGSLYEQYF
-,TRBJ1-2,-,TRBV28,TGTGCCAGCAGTTATCGGGGGCTGTTTAACTATGGCTACACCTTC,CASSYRGLFNYGYTF
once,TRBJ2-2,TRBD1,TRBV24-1,TGTGCCACCAGTGATGTGACAGGGTCTCCTGCCGGGGAGCTGTTTTTT,CATSDVTGSPAGELFF
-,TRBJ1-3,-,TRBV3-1,TGTGCCAGCAGCCAAGCTTCGAGAGGAAACACCATATATTTT,CASSQASRGNTIYF
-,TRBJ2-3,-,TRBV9,TGTGCCAGCGGAGGGGCTGGGGATACGCAGTATTTT,CASGGAGDTQYF
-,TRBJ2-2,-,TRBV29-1,TGCACCACCCAAAGGGGTCCCTGGCCTCCCGGGGAGCTGTTTTTT,CTTQRGPWPPGELFF
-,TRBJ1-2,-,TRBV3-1,TGTGCCAGCAGCCAAGAGTACAACTATGGCTACACCTTC,CASSQEYNYGYTF
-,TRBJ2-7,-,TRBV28,TGTGCCAGCAGCCACTTCGGGGACGGGGGCTACGAGCAGTACTTC,CASSHFGDGGYEQYF
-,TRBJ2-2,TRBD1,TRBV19,TGTGCCAGTAGTATCTTGGCAGGGGGCGCGACCGGGGAGCTGTTTTTT,CASSILAGGATGELFF
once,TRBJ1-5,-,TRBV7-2,TGTGCCAGCAGCTTCTCTTTAGGTCCCAATCAGCCCCAGCATTTT,CASSFSLGPNQPQHF
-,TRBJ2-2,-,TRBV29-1,TGCAGCGTTAGAGCCCCGAACACCGGGGAGCTGTTTTTT,CSVRAPNTGELFF
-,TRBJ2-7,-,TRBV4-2,TGTGCCAGCAGCCAATACCCGAGACAAAACTCCTACGAGCAGTACTTC,CASSQYPRQNSYEQYF
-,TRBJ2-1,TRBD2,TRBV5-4,TGTGCCAGCAGCAGACTAGCGGGCCCATCCAACAATGAGCAGTTCTTC,CASSRLAGPSNNEQFF
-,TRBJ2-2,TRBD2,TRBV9,TGTGCCAGCAGCGTAGGCTTGCTAGCGGGGGCGAGGACCGGGGAGCTGTTTTTT,CASSVGLLAGARTGELFF
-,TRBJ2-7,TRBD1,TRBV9,TGTGCCAGCAGCGTACAGGGACAGGGAGGAATCTACGAGCAGTACTTC,CASSVQGQGGIYEQYF
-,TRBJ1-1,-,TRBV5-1,TGCGCCAGCAGCTTGGCTACAGGGAAAGGGAACACTGAAGCTTTCTTT,CASSLATGKGNTEAFF
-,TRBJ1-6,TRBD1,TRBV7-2,TGTGCCAGCAGCTCCCCGACAGGGGATAATTCACCCCTCCACTTT,CASSSPTGDNSPLHF
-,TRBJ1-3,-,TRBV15,TGTGCCACCAGCATCTCTGGAAACACCATATATTTT,CATSISGNTIYF
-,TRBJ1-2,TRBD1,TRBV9,TGTGCCAGCGGTCACCGGGACAGGGGTGGCTACACCTTC,CASGHRDRGGYTF
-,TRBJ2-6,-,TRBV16,TGTGCCAGCAGCCCCGGGAAGGACTCTGGGGCCAACGTCCTGACTTTC,CASSPGKDSGANVLTF
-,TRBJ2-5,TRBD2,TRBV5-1,TGCGCCAGCAGCTGGGGGGGGTCGGAGACCCAGTACTTC,CASSWGGSETQYF
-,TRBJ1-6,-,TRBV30,TGTGCCTGGACCGTCGGGGCTGCTCTCAATTCACCCCTCCACTTT,CAWTVGAALNSPLHF
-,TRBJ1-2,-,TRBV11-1,TGTGCCAGCAGCCGGACAGACTCCTATGGCTACACCTTC,CASSRTDSYGYTF
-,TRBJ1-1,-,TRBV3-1,TGTGCCAGCAGCCCCCCACAGGGAGGAGCTTTCTTT,CASSPPQGGAFF
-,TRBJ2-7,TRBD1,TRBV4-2,TGTGCCAGCAGCCTCGGCCGGGACAGGACCTCCTACGAGCAGTACTTC,CASSLGRDRTSYEQYF
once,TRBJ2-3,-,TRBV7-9,TGTGCCAGCAGCTTAGCCTTCCGAGTGGGCACAGATACGCAGTATTTT,CASSLAFRVGTDTQYF
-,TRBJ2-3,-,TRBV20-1,TGCAGTGCTAGTCTCTTGGGGGAAACAGATACGCAGTATTTT,CSASLLGETDTQYF
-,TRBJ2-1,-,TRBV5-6,TGTGCCAGCAGCTTCCAGGGCCCACGACCCGAGCAGTTCTTC,CASSFQGPRPEQFF
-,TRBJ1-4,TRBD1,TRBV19,TGTGCCAGTAGTCTAACAGGGGCTGCAACTAATGAAAAACTGTTTTTT,CASSLTGAATNEKLFF
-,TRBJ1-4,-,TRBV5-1,TGCGCCAGCAGCTTGCGGCATAATGAAAAACTGTTTTTT,CASSLRHNEKLFF
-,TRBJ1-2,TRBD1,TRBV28,TGTGCCAGCAGTTTGACAGGGGGCAATTATGGCTACACCTTC,CASSLTGGNYGYTF
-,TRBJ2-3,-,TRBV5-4,TGTGCCAGCAGCTTAGGCGGGACTAGCACAGATACGCAGTATTTT,CASSLGGTSTDTQYF
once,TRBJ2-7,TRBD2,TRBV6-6,TGTGCCAGCAGTCGAAGACGGGACTATCCGGGAGAGCAGTACTTC,CASSRRRDYPGEQYF
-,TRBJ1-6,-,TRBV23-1,TGCGCCAGCAGTCAATCGGGAAGCCCCTGCGGGGTACATTCACCCCTCCACTTT,CASSQSGSPCGVHSPLHF
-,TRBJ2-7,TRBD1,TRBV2,TGTGCCAGCAGTCCGGACAGGGTCTTC,CASSPDRVF
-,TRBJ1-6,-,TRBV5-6,TGTGCCAGCAGCTTGGAGGCCAGGGCAAATTCACCCCTCCACTTT,CASSLEARANSPLHF
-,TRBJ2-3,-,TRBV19,TGTGCCAGTAGTACGGATGCAGATACGCAGTATTTT,CASSTDADTQYF
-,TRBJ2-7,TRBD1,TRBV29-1,TGCAGCGTAAACAGGGGGAACGACGAGCAGTACTTC,CSVNRGNDEQYF
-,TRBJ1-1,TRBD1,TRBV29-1,TGCAGCGTCCGAAAGGGGGACAGGAGGGACACTGAAGCTTTCTTT,CSVRKGDRRDTEAFF
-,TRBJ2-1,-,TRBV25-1,TGTGCCAGCAGTGCCCGGGAGACCAAGAATGAGCAGTTCTTC,CASSARETKNEQFF
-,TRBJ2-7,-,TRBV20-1,TGCAGTGCTAGAGATGAAGGACAGTTCTCCTACGAGCAGTACTTC,CSARDEGQFSYEQYF
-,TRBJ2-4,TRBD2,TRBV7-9,TGTGCCAGCAGCTTAGACCGAGCGGGAGGTATAGACATTCAGTACTTC,CASSLDRAGGIDIQYF
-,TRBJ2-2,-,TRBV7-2,TGTGCCAGCAGCTTAGACCCCCTAGCGTCCGGGGAGCTGTTTTTT,CASSLDPLASGELFF